These 6 T cell receptor beta chains were all obtained from the same sample, sequenced in a study of blood T cell repertoires in COVID-19 (dated by TCRdb to 2019 to 2021). Libraries were prepared through the immunoSEQ multiplex PCR assay. TCRdb retrieved this table from immuneACCESS and kept in-frame rearrangements only. Not all clones are present; in checked studies, unresolved V genes account for under half, and no reason is known for the remainder. A total of about 250,000 clones appear in this sample, 88% of them only once. More than 1.2% of the sample goes to the ten largest clones. The specimen was peripheral blood. Source of these receptors: a man aged 80 or over with acute or convalescent COVID-19.

This chain joins TRBV10-2 and TRBJ2-2; maybe TRBD2 (6 bases). Looked up from germline, CDR1 is WSHSY and CDR2 is SAAADI. Between the trimmed V and J ends, which lost 2 bases and 4 bases, there was a span of 8 bases. This CDR3 has 14 amino acids. CDR3 DNA: TGCGCCAGCAGTGAGCAGGGAGGCACCGGGGAGCTGTTTTTT. It codes for CASSEQGGTGELFF.

The V gene is TRBV19, the J gene TRBJ1-5, with TRBD1 as a possible D gene (5 bases). This CDR3 spans 15 amino acids. V was shortened by 1 base and J by 1 base, with 8 bases between the two germline ends. Germline V CDR1 and CDR2: LNHDA, SQIVND (reference sequence). The CDR3, as DNA: TGTGCCAGTAGTATAGGAAGGGGCAGCAATCAGCCCCAGCATTTT. Translated: CASSIGRGSNQPQHF.

The CDR3 bases are TGTGCCAGCAGTTACTTACAGGGTGATGGCTACACCTTC. Its translation: CASSYLQGDGYTF. The chain employs TRBV6-5 and TRBJ1-2; a weak D match, TRBD1 (6 bases). The CDR3 runs to 13 residues. Germline V gene lookup returns CDR1 MNHEY and CDR2 SVGAGI. Trimming took 1 base from V and 6 from J, leaving 9 bases between them.

V is TRBV3-1 (or the pseudogene TRBV3-2) and J is TRBJ2-7; D may be TRBD1 (5 bases). Germline V gives CDR1 LGHDT, CDR2 YNNKEL (reference sequence). Trimming removed 0 bases at V and 5 bases at J, with 14 bases between. The CDR3 has 15 amino acids. The CDR3 nucleotides are TGTGCCAGCAGCCAAGAATGGGCAGGGAACCACGAGCAGTACTTC. It codes for CASSQEWAGNHEQYF.

This rearrangement joins TRBV28 to TRBJ1-6, with 11 bases lining up with TRBD1. Trimming at V came to 4 bases and at J to 9 bases, leaving 5 bases not matched to a gene. The V gene's germline CDR1 is MDHEN and CDR2 SYDVKM. CDR3 length equals 15 residues. This CDR3 is CASSSPGTGGSPLHF. In DNA, the CDR3 is TGTGCCAGCAGTTCGCCCGGGACAGGGGGTTCACCCCTCCACTTT.

This sequence joins TRBV2 and TRBJ2-1; D may be TRBD2 (7 bases). The ends were cut back, 7 bases at V and 3 bases at J, with 16 bases in the middle. Germline values: CDR1 SNHLY, CDR2 FYNNEI. This CDR3 region has 15 residues. CDR3 loop: CASTEGGRVYNEQFF. The CDR3 DNA sequence: TGTGCCAGCACCGAAGGGGGGAGGGTCTACAATGAGCAGTTCTTC.